What follows are 17 T cell receptor beta chains derived from one specimen sequenced in a study of T cells in Graves' hyperthyroidism and ophthalmopathy. RNA transcripts provided the source from which TCR beta CDR3 regions were amplified. Primed by the HTBI set, a first-round RT-PCR was run on the TCR CDR3. TCRdb recomputed calls from the multiplex PCR reads with MiXCR, one row per CDR3 protein. The profile shows about 420,000 distinct CDR3 sequences, approximately 14% of them singletons. The sample comprised blood. These receptors were collected from a young woman with Graves' hyperthyroidism.

This chain connects TRBV30 to TRBJ2-1; D is undetermined. CDR3 size: 14 residues. Trimming took 5 bases from V and 4 from J, leaving 15 bases between them. Germline V gene lookup returns CDR1 GTSNPN and CDR2 SVGIG (reference sequence). CDR3 nucleotide sequence: TGTGCCTGGGGAGTATTTACAAATTACAATGAGCAGTTCTTC. It specifies CAWGVFTNYNEQFF.

This clonotype was counted at least ten times. This chain links TRBV20-1 with TRBJ1-2, with D perhaps TRBD1 (6 bases). Germline V lookup: CDR1 DFQATT, CDR2 SNEGSKA (reference sequence). CDR3 length: 14 residues. V lost 5 bases and J 4 bases, leaving 17 bases between the germline ends. The CDR3 is CSAVDSLGIYGYTF. CDR3 coding DNA: TGCAGTGCTGTGGACAGCCTGGGGATCTATGGCTACACCTTC.

This clonotype was seen more than once but under ten times. The rearrangement uses TRBV3-1 and TRBJ2-4; 7 bases match TRBD2. V dropped 0 bases and J dropped 3; count of bases not matched to a gene: 2. The CDR3 has 15 residues. Germline V gene lookup returns CDR1 LGHDT and CDR2 YNNKEL (reference sequence). The CDR3 coding sequence is TGTGCCAGCAGCCAAGAAGGGAGGGGCAAAAACATTCAGTACTTC. This gives the protein CASSQEGRGKNIQYF.

This chain links TRBV28 with TRBJ2-1, with D tentatively TRBD1 (5 bases). Germline assignment: CDR1 MDHEN and CDR2 SYDVKM. V lost 6 bases and J lost 6, with 12 bases in between. The CDR3 is made up of 13 amino acids. The CDR3 is CASSPIGVNEQFF. CDR3 in DNA: TGTGCCAGCAGCCCGATAGGGGTCAATGAGCAGTTCTTC.

This clonotype has ten or more counts. The chain couples TRBV4-3 to TRBJ2-7, with 7 positions matching TRBD2. CDR3 length: 15 residues. With 2 bases clipped from V and 2 bases from J, the junction kept 6 bases outside the gene matches. CDR1 is LGHNA and CDR2 is YSLEER in the germline V gene. CDR3 in DNA: TGCGCCAGCAGCCAATCTAGCGGAACCACCTACGAGCAGTACTTC. Translation: CASSQSSGTTYEQYF.

This clonotype was found many times. J is TRBJ1-1 and V is TRBV6-1; 7 bases line up with TRBD1. The length of the CDR3 is 12 residues. With 7 bases clipped from V and 3 bases from J, the junction kept 2 bases outside the gene matches. Germline lookup yields CDR1 MNHNS and CDR2 SASEGT. DNA for the CDR3: TGTGCCAGCATAAGGGGGCACACTGAAGCTTTCTTT. It encodes CASIRGHTEAFF.

The rearrangement uses TRBV12-3 or TRBV12-4 and TRBJ1-4; D perhaps matches TRBD1 (6 bases). CDR3 length equals 14 residues. Trimming pared 6 bases from V and 4 bases from J, leaving 12 bases between. CDR3 residues: CASRPDRSNEKLFF. Here the CDR3 DNA reads TGTGCCAGCAGACCCGACAGGAGTAATGAAAAACTGTTTTTT.

This clonotype was detected only a few times. The chain couples TRBV6-6 to TRBJ2-4, with 10 nucleotides matching TRBD1. CDR1 is MNHNY and CDR2 is SVGAGI in the germline V gene (reference sequence). The J segment lost 6 bases and the V segment lost 0 bases, leaving 2 bases of the junction unmatched. The length of the CDR3 is 15 residues. The CDR3 nucleotides are TGTGCCAGCAGTTACTCCCGGACAGGGGGAAACATTCAGTACTTC. Its protein is CASSYSRTGGNIQYF.

This clonotype was seen a handful of times. This rearrangement joins TRBV7-9 to TRBJ2-7; D may be TRBD1 or TRBD2 (5 bases each). Trimming stripped 2 bases from V and 3 bases from J, with 20 bases between. CDR3 length: 17 residues. From germline, CDR1 is SEHNR and CDR2 FQNEAQ (reference sequence). CDR3 coding DNA: TGTGCCAGCAGCTTAACCCCGGGACCACAGCATGGCTACGAGCAGTACTTC. This sequence encodes CASSLTPGPQHGYEQYF.

This clonotype was detected many times. V and J are TRBV24-1 and TRBJ1-5; D uncertain. This CDR3 has 14 amino acids. Germline V gene data show CDR1 as KGHDR and CDR2 as SFDVKD. Trimming stripped 4 bases from V and 4 bases from J, with 10 bases between. CDR3 amino acids: CATSDISWNQPQHF. CDR3 DNA: TGTGCCACCAGTGACATCAGCTGGAATCAGCCCCAGCATTTT.

The gene calls are TRBV6-1 and TRBJ1-2; 8 bases are a match to TRBD1. With V trimmed by 6 bases and J by 2 bases, 8 bases remained unmatched. Germline V gene data show CDR1 as MNHNS and CDR2 as SASEGT. This CDR3 contains 15 residues. DNA for the CDR3: TGTGCCAGCAGCGCCGGACAGGGCCCCAACTATGGCTACACCTTC. It encodes CASSAGQGPNYGYTF.

This clonotype was seen repeatedly, ten times or more. This chain connects TRBV10-3 to TRBJ2-7, with 8 bases fitting TRBD2. This CDR3 is built from 16 residues. V gave up 2 bases and J gave up 0 bases; unmatched junction bases: 6. From germline, CDR1 is ENHRY and CDR2 SYGVKD. The DNA of the CDR3 is TGTGCCATCAGTGAGAGTGTAGCGGGGAGCTCCTACGAGCAGTACTTC. It encodes CAISESVAGSSYEQYF.

The rearrangement links TRBV28 to TRBJ1-5; unclear D gene. V lost 2 bases and J lost 3, with 11 bases in between. Germline values: CDR1 MDHEN, CDR2 SYDVKM. The CDR3 sequence is 15 residues long. CDR3 in amino acids: CASSLEQPYNQPQHF. The CDR3 nucleotides read TGTGCCAGCAGTTTAGAACAGCCATACAATCAGCCCCAGCATTTT.

The rearrangement joins TRBV2 to TRBJ2-6; D is uncertain. Trimming took 5 bases from V and 2 from J, leaving 7 bases between them. CDR1 is SNHLY, CDR2 FYNNEI, per germline. The length of the CDR3 is 14 residues. CDR3 protein: CASSFFPGANVLTF. In DNA, the CDR3 is TGTGCCAGCAGTTTTTTCCCTGGGGCCAACGTCCTGACTTTC. Looking up the rest from reference TRBV2 and TRBJ2-6 gives the full variable domain: EPEVTQTPSHQVTQMGQEVILRCVPISNHLYFYWYRQILGQKVEFLVSFYNNEISEKSEIFDDQFSVERPDGSNFTLKIRSTKLEDSAMYFCASSFFPGANVLTFGAGSRLTVL.

At least ten counts were recorded for this clonotype. The rearrangement links TRBV29-1 to TRBJ2-5; the match to TRBD2 covers 12 bases. The germline V gene has CDR1 SQVTM and CDR2 ANQGSEA. The length of the CDR3 is 16 residues. The V and J ends lost 3 bases and 7 bases, in that order; junction bases with no gene match: 12. In DNA, the CDR3 is TGCAGCGTTGAGCCCCAGCTAGCGGGAGGGTCGGGGACCCAGTACTTC. Its protein product is CSVEPQLAGGSGTQYF.

The table lists this clonotype with many counts. The chain carries TRBV11-2 and TRBJ2-2; maybe TRBD2 (6 bases). With 5 bases removed from V and 2 bases from J, the gap between germline ends came to 18 bases. This CDR3 contains 17 residues. Germline V gene data show CDR1 as SGHAT and CDR2 as FQNNGV. As DNA, the CDR3 is TGTGCCAGCAGCGTGGGGACTTGGGAGCCTAACACCGGGGAGCTGTTTTTT. Translated: CASSVGTWEPNTGELFF.

This clonotype showed up many times. CDR3 DNA: TGTGCCAGCAGTGGGGTTCTGGGATTAGATACGCAGTATTTT. It specifies CASSGVLGLDTQYF. V and J are TRBV2 and TRBJ2-3, with unresolved D. Germline assignment: CDR1 SNHLY and CDR2 FYNNEI. Deletions cut 4 bases from V and 5 bases from J, with 13 bases between. This CDR3 has 14 amino acids.